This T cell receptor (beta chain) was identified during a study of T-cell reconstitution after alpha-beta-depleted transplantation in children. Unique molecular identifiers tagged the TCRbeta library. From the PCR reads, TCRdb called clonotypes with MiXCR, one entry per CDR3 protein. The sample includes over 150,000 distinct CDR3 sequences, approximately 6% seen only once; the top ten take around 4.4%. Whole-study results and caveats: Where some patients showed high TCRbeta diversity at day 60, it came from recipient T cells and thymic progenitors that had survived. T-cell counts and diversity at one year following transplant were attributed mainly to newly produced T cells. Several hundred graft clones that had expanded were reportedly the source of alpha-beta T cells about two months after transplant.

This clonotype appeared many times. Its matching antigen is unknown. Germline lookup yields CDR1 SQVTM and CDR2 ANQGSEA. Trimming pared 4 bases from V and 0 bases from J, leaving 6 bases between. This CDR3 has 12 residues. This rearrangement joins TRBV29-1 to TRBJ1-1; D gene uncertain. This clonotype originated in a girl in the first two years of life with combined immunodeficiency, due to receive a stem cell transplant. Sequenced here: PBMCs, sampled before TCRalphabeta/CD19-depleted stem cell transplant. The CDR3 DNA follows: TGCAGCGTTGGGACGGTGAACACTGAAGCTTTCTTT. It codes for CSVGTVNTEAFF. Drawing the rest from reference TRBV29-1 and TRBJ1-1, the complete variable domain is SAVISQKPSRDICQRGTSLTIQCQVDSQVTMMFWYRQQPGQSLTLIATANQGSEATYESGFVIDKFPISRPNLTFSTLTVSNMSPEDSSIYLCSVGTVNTEAFFGQGTRLTVV.